The 25 T cell receptor beta chains below come from one sample, sequenced in a study of blood T cells in healthy people across ages. PCR was performed a second time for about 6 to 12 cycles using a sample-barcoded 5' primer and a J-beta primer mix. TCRdb recomputed calls from the 5' RACE reads with MiXCR, one row per CDR3 protein. The sample consists of over a million distinct CDR3 sequences, around 45% of them appearing once. The sample consisted of blood. The origin of the receptors is an older woman in good health.

The chain is built from TRBV29-1 and TRBJ1-1, with D hard to call. Looked up from germline, CDR1 is SQVTM and CDR2 is ANQGSEA. The CDR3 contains 12 residues. Trimming took off 6 bases at V and 8 bases at J, with 16 bases between the two ends. The CDR3 nucleotides are TGCAGCGTGGGCGCAGGACCCGCAGAAGCTTTCTTT. Its protein product is CSVGAGPAEAFF.

As regards this clonotype: A much larger clone is a single base away; this may be a read error. V usage is TRBV27 and J usage is TRBJ2-3, with no clear D. Germline CDR1 and CDR2: MNHEY and SMNVEV (reference sequence). Trimming shortened V by 1 base and J by 8 bases, and 10 bases separated the two germline ends. CDR3 length equals 13 residues. The CDR3 DNA reads as TGTGCCAGCAGTTTATACCCAGCAGGTACGCAGTATTTT. It specifies CASSLYPAGTQYF.

This clonotype was counted only a few times. J is TRBJ2-7 and V is TRBV6-5, with D perhaps TRBD1 (6 bases). Germline V gene sequence: CDR1 MNHEY, CDR2 SVGAGI. V gave up 2 bases and J gave up 2 bases, with 16 bases separating them. CDR3 length: 16 amino acids. CDR3 coding DNA: TGTGCCAGCAGTTACACCCAGCCGACAGGCACCTACGAGCAGTACTTC. Residues: CASSYTQPTGTYEQYF.

The J gene is TRBJ2-5, the V gene TRBV7-9; D is possibly TRBD2 (7 bases). The germline CDR1 and CDR2 sequences are SEHNR and FQNEAQ (reference sequence). V shed 7 bases and J shed 2 bases, with 20 bases lying between them. The CDR3 is made up of 16 amino acids. CDR3 protein: CASTGGGGSQQETQYF. The DNA of the CDR3 is TGTGCCAGCACCGGGGGAGGGGGGAGTCAACAAGAGACCCAGTACTTC.

V is TRBV6-5 and J is TRBJ2-7, with 7 bases identical to TRBD1. Germline trimming cut 2 bases from V and 7 bases from J; bases unmatched to any gene: 11. From germline, CDR1 is MNHEY and CDR2 SVGAGI. The CDR3 sequence is 15 residues long. Written as DNA, the CDR3 is TGTGCCAGCAGTTACGCGACGCAGGGGGTCGGGGAGCAGTACTTC. Translating it yields CASSYATQGVGEQYF.

The rearrangement links TRBV3-1 to TRBJ1-5; no clear D. Germline V CDR1 and CDR2: LGHDT, YNNKEL (reference sequence). The CDR3 totals 14 residues. V was trimmed by 3 bases and J by 2 bases, leaving 8 bases between them. CDR3 coding DNA: TGTGCCAGCAGCCAGGGGAGAGGCAATCAGCCCCAGCATTTT. Translation gives CASSQGRGNQPQHF.

This rearrangement joins TRBV6-1 to TRBJ1-6; the match to TRBD1 covers 7 bases. The CDR3 has 17 amino acids. CDR1 MNHNS and CDR2 SASEGT come from the germline V gene. J was trimmed by 0 bases and V by 3 bases; bases with no gene match: 5. In DNA form, the CDR3 reads TGTGCCAGCAGTGAGACAGGGCACAGCTCCTATAATTCACCCCTCCACTTT. Residues: CASSETGHSSYNSPLHF.

Comment on this clonotype: One end of the junction fails to match germline, which may point to a read error. This rearrangement joins TRBV6-1 to TRBJ2-1; no reliable D call. The CDR3 contains 14 residues. CDR1 and CDR2 from the germline V gene are MNHNS and SASEGT. CDR3 region: CVSSEQLRSNEQFF. The CDR3 DNA reads as TGTGTCAGCAGTGAACAACTGCGCTCCAATGAGCAGTTCTTC.

In its sample, this clonotype was seen many times. The chain uses TRBV20-1 and TRBJ2-1; 9 positions match TRBD2. CDR1 is DFQATT and CDR2 is SNEGSKA in the germline V gene (reference sequence). This CDR3 is built from 17 residues. The V and J ends lost 3 bases and 8 bases, in that order; junction bases with no gene match: 17. The CDR3 loop is CSARGVVRREGRHEQFF. The CDR3 DNA is TGCAGTGCTAGGGGGGTGGTCCGGCGGGAGGGCCGTCATGAGCAGTTCTTC.

In this sample, this clonotype turned up once. V gene TRBV20-1 combines with J gene TRBJ2-7; no clear D gene. The germline V and J ends were trimmed by 3 bases and 1 base, with 10 bases remaining between them. The CDR3 has 13 amino acids. Germline CDR1 DFQATT, CDR2 SNEGSKA (reference sequence). This CDR3 is CSASPLGSYEQYF. CDR3 coding DNA: TGCAGTGCTAGCCCCCTAGGTTCCTACGAGCAGTACTTC.

A few counts support this clonotype. The gene calls are TRBV25-1 and TRBJ1-2; D remains unclear. The V end was cut by 1 base, the J end by 1 base, with 10 bases between. The CDR3 spans 15 residues. The germline V gene has CDR1 MGHDK and CDR2 SYGVNS. The DNA of the CDR3 is TGTGCCAGCAGTGAATCTGGCAGCTTTAACTATGGCTACACCTTC. Translated, it gives CASSESGSFNYGYTF.

The chain is built from TRBV7-9 and TRBJ1-2; 8 nucleotides line up with TRBD1. Losses at the gene ends were 4 bases for V and 5 bases for J; bases not matched to a gene: 3. The CDR3 length is 13 residues. CDR1 SEHNR and CDR2 FQNEAQ come from the germline V gene (reference sequence). As DNA, the CDR3 is TGTGCCAGCAGCTCGGGACAGGCGTATGGCTACACCTTC. Encoded protein: CASSSGQAYGYTF. The full variable domain, in which reference TRBV7-9 and TRBJ1-2 provide the parts outside the CDR3, is DTGVSQNPRHKITKRGQNVTFRCDPISEHNRLYWYRQTLGQGPEFLTYFQNEAQLEKSRLLSDRFSAERPKGSFSTLEIQRTEQGDSAMYLCASSSGQAYGYTFGSGTRLTVV.

This clonotype was seen a handful of times. This CDR3 reads CASTSPGTGYGYTF. DNA of the CDR3: TGTGCCAGCACATCGCCCGGGACAGGCTATGGCTACACCTTC. The chain is built from TRBV6-2 or TRBV6-3 and TRBJ1-2, with 8 nucleotides matching TRBD1. Germline V gene sequence: CDR1 MNHEY, CDR2 SVGEGT. This CDR3 is built from 14 residues. V shed 7 bases, J shed 4 bases, and the junction held 8 bases outside the gene matches.

The J gene is TRBJ2-1, the V gene TRBV20-1, with D possibly TRBD2 on 5 matching bases. Trimming left V 4 bases short and J 0 bases short, with 10 bases between. CDR1 and CDR2 (germline): DFQATT, SNEGSKA (reference sequence). This CDR3 has 14 amino acids. The CDR3 region has the DNA TGCAGTGCTATATGGAGGAGCTCCTACAATGAGCAGTTCTTC. This translates into CSAIWRSSYNEQFF.

This clonotype was seen just once. V gene TRBV20-1 combines with J gene TRBJ1-5, with 10 bases fitting TRBD1. CDR1 is DFQATT and CDR2 is SNEGSKA in the germline V gene (reference sequence). This CDR3 comprises 16 residues. Trimming took 6 bases from V and 1 from J; bases not matched to a gene: 9. CDR3 nucleotide sequence: TGCAGTGCCCAGGGACAGGGGAAGGGGAGCAATCAGCCCCAGCATTTT. It encodes CSAQGQGKGSNQPQHF.

This clonotype was seen a few times. The chain combines TRBV7-9 with TRBJ2-3; 12 bases agree with TRBD2. Germline V gene lookup returns CDR1 SEHNR and CDR2 FQNEAQ (reference sequence). V dropped 1 base and J dropped 6; count of bases not matched to a gene: 8. This CDR3 is 17 amino acids long. CDR3 loop: CASSLGTSGTPTDTQYF. The CDR3 nucleotides read TGTGCCAGCAGCTTAGGGACTAGCGGGACTCCTACTGATACGCAGTATTTT.

Turning to this clonotype: One end of the junction is discordant with germline, which a read error may explain. V gene TRBV9 combines with J gene TRBJ2-3; no clear D gene. The CDR3 covers 15 residues. The germline V gene has CDR1 SGDLS and CDR2 YYNGEE. In nucleotides, the CDR3 is TGTACCAGCAGCCCTTTGAGAATTTTCACAGATACGCAGTATTTT. Amino acids: CTSSPLRIFTDTQYF.

The chain employs TRBV11-2 and TRBJ2-7, with a tentative D call TRBD2 (6 bases). The CDR3 runs to 15 residues. V was shortened by 3 bases and J by 5 bases, with 17 bases between the two germline ends. CDR1 is SGHAT, CDR2 FQNNGV, per germline. The CDR3, as DNA: TGTGCCAGCAGCTTGATGGGGGTGTCTAGCGACGAGCAGTACTTC. It is translated as CASSLMGVSSDEQYF.

The chain uses TRBV5-8 and TRBJ2-5, with 11 bases aligning to TRBD2. Germline trimming cut 3 bases from V and 0 bases from J; bases unmatched to any gene: 1. Germline V gene sequence: CDR1 SGHTS, CDR2 YDEGEE. The length of the CDR3 is 15 residues. The CDR3 coding sequence is TGTGCCAGCAGCTCGACTAGCGGGAACCAAGAGACCCAGTACTTC. Amino acid sequence: CASSSTSGNQETQYF.

This clonotype was found a few times. One end of the junction varies from germline; a read error may be responsible. The chain carries TRBV12-3 or TRBV12-4 and TRBJ2-3; D may be TRBD1 or TRBD2 (5 bases each). There are 13 residues in the CDR3. Here the CDR3 DNA reads TGTGCCAGCAGTTTGGGGACCACAAATACGCAGTATTTT. Translated: CASSLGTTNTQYF.

This rearrangement joins TRBV6-1 to TRBJ1-5; a possible D gene is TRBD1 (5 bases). V was clipped by 5 bases and J by 0 bases, with 20 bases between them. The CDR3 runs to 18 residues. Germline lookup yields CDR1 MNHNS and CDR2 SASEGT. For the CDR3, the DNA is TGTGCCAGCAGTCCCAGAATGGGACCTAGGGATAGCAATCAGCCCCAGCATTTT. This translates into CASSPRMGPRDSNQPQHF.

This clonotype has a handful of counts. This CDR3 reads CASSLTGTASEAFF. Written as DNA, the CDR3 is TGTGCCAGCAGCCTTACTGGGACAGCCTCAGAAGCTTTCTTT. The chain uses TRBV28 and TRBJ1-1, with 7 bases matching TRBD1. V was pared by 6 bases and J by 8 bases, with 12 bases of the junction left unmatched. This CDR3 has 14 amino acids. Germline-derived CDR1 and CDR2 are MDHEN and SYDVKM.

This chain connects TRBV7-9 to TRBJ1-6, with a possible D match to TRBD1 (5 bases). The CDR3 has 15 residues. CDR1 SEHNR and CDR2 FQNEAQ come from the germline V gene (reference sequence). The germline V and J ends were trimmed by 1 base and 9 bases, with 13 bases remaining between them. The CDR3 protein is CASSLVAGEGSPLHF. The CDR3 nucleotides read TGTGCCAGCAGCTTAGTGGCGGGGGAGGGTTCACCCCTCCACTTT.

J is TRBJ2-1 and V is TRBV20-1; 8 nucleotides match TRBD2. The J call is uncertain, as TRBJ2-7 better fits the DNA end. The V gene's germline CDR1 is DFQATT and CDR2 SNEGSKA (reference sequence). This CDR3 contains 17 residues. The CDR3 region is CSAREGRAGGTYNEQYF. The CDR3, as DNA: TGCAGTGCTAGAGAGGGGCGGGCGGGAGGCACCTACAATGAGCAGTACTTC.

V and J are TRBV3-1 and TRBJ2-5; 9 bases are shared with TRBD1. The germline V gene encodes CDR1 LGHDT and CDR2 YNNKEL (reference sequence). The CDR3 consists of 15 residues. Unmatched junction bases numbered 4, after V lost 0 bases and J lost 5 bases. DNA for the CDR3: TGTGCCAGCAGCCAAGAACAGGGGGCGAGGGAGACCCAGTACTTC. Its translation: CASSQEQGARETQYF.